Following are 20 T cell receptor beta chains from one sample sequenced in a study of T cell responses to AZD1222 COVID-19 vaccine. Clones were sequenced by immunoSEQ multiplex PCR, and TCRdb holds only the in-frame ones, with some missing. The table includes roughly 72,000 clones, about nine tenths detected once. The input for sequencing was peripheral blood, taken 28 days after the second dose of the MenACWY control vaccine. These receptors all come from an adult who received the MenACWY meningococcal vaccine as a control.

This chain uses TRBV10-3 with TRBJ2-5; 7 bases are shared with TRBD1. The CDR3 sequence is 15 residues long. Per the germline V gene, CDR1 is ENHRY and CDR2 is SYGVKD. With 6 bases clipped from V and 5 bases from J, the junction kept 12 bases outside the gene matches. CDR3 region: CAISNTGEGGETQYF. The DNA of the CDR3 is TGTGCCATCAGCAATACAGGGGAAGGTGGGGAGACCCAGTACTTC.

The chain employs TRBV7-9 and TRBJ1-1; D might be TRBD1 (5 bases). This CDR3 is 13 amino acids long. Per germline, CDR1 SEHNR and CDR2 FQNEAQ (reference sequence). Trimming removed 5 bases from V and 2 bases from J, with 9 bases in between. The CDR3 region is CASSPGTNTEAFF. The CDR3 nucleotides are TGTGCCAGCAGCCCCGGGACCAACACTGAAGCTTTCTTT. The variable domain in full, with the rest retrieved from reference TRBV7-9 and TRBJ1-1, is DTGVSQNPRHKITKRGQNVTFRCDPISEHNRLYWYRQTLGQGPEFLTYFQNEAQLEKSRLLSDRFSAERPKGSFSTLEIQRTEQGDSAMYLCASSPGTNTEAFFGQGTRLTVV.

The V gene is TRBV6-5, the J gene TRBJ1-2; tentatively, D is TRBD1 (6 bases). Germline CDR1 reads MNHEY; CDR2 reads SVGAGI. This CDR3 region has 14 residues. Trimming took off 5 bases at V and 3 bases at J, with 13 bases between the two ends. The CDR3 DNA follows: TGTGCCAGCAGTACAGGGCGCTCATACTATGGCTACACCTTC. Amino acid sequence: CASSTGRSYYGYTF.

The sample holds one count of this clone. The V call is TRBV4-1, the J call TRBJ1-2, with D perhaps TRBD1 (5 bases). Per germline, CDR1 MGHRA and CDR2 YSYEKL. V gave up 4 bases and J gave up 4 bases, with 25 bases separating them. This CDR3 has 18 residues. The CDR3 loop reads CASSPNGGVKIGSYGYTF. CDR3 sequence (DNA): TGCGCCAGCAGCCCGAACGGAGGGGTTAAGATTGGTAGCTATGGCTACACCTTC.

V gene TRBV6-2 or TRBV6-3 combines with J gene TRBJ2-7; D call uncertain. CDR3 length equals 17 residues. Deletions cut 2 bases from V and 2 bases from J, with 19 bases between. Per germline, CDR1 MNHEY and CDR2 SVGEGT. As DNA, the CDR3 is TGTGCCAGCAGTTACGGGCAGGTTGTAATCGGAACCTACGAGCAGTACTTC. Protein sequence: CASSYGQVVIGTYEQYF.

The V and J genes are TRBV19 and TRBJ1-1; 8 bases agree with TRBD1. In germline, CDR1 is LNHDA, CDR2 SQIVND (reference sequence). The ends lost 5 bases at V and 3 bases at J; junction bases unmatched: 11. This CDR3 region has 16 residues. The DNA of the CDR3 is TGTGCCAGTAGTGACAGGGGATTTGGGGCTTACACTGAAGCTTTCTTT. Translation: CASSDRGFGAYTEAFF.

As DNA, the CDR3 is TGTGCTAGTGGTTCGACAGGGGGCACAGACACCGGGGAGCTGTTTTTT. Residues: CASGSTGGTDTGELFF. The J gene is TRBJ2-2, the V gene TRBV12-5, with 10 bases matching TRBD1. CDR3 size: 16 residues. V gave up 4 bases and J gave up 3 bases; unmatched junction bases: 5. Germline CDR1 and CDR2: LGHNT and FRNRAP.

The CDR3 here is CASSYNPPREQYF. For the CDR3, the DNA is TGTGCCAGCAGCTATAATCCCCCGAGGGAGCAGTACTTC. The V call is TRBV13, the J call TRBJ2-7; D is undetermined. The CDR3 spans 13 residues. V dropped 4 bases and J dropped 7 bases, with 14 bases sitting between them. Germline loops: CDR1 PRHDT, CDR2 FYEKMQ (reference sequence).

The rearrangement uses TRBV18 and TRBJ2-7; D call uncertain. This CDR3 is 15 amino acids long. V was pared by 0 bases and J by 1 base, with 10 bases between. From germline, CDR1 is KGHSH and CDR2 LQKENI. The CDR3 bases are TGTGCCAGCTCACCACCGGGTCGGCAGTCCTACGAGCAGTACTTC. It is translated as CASSPPGRQSYEQYF.

The rearrangement joins TRBV27 to TRBJ1-6; weak D call: TRBD1 (6 bases). With 2 bases removed from V and 7 bases from J, the gap between germline ends came to 15 bases. Germline CDR1 reads MNHEY; CDR2 reads SMNVEV (reference sequence). CDR3 length equals 16 residues. CDR3 coding DNA: TGTGCCAGCAGTTTAGAAGGGGGGGCGCGGAATTCACCCCTCCACTTT. As protein: CASSLEGGARNSPLHF.

The CDR3 region has the DNA TGTGCCAGCAGTTTAAACAAAAAGGGTGAAAAACTGTTTTTT. It specifies CASSLNKKGEKLFF. This chain links TRBV28 with TRBJ1-4; the D is unclear. The V gene's germline CDR1 is MDHEN and CDR2 SYDVKM. The CDR3 totals 14 residues. Trimming took 2 bases from V and 7 from J, leaving 11 bases between them.

This chain connects TRBV5-1 to TRBJ1-2; no firm D call. Per germline, CDR1 SGHRS and CDR2 YFSETQ. V lost 4 bases, J lost 0 bases, and 13 bases lay in between. The CDR3 contains 15 residues. The CDR3 coding sequence is TGCGCCAGCAGCCTGTCAGGCCAGGCTAACTATGGCTACACCTTC. Its protein is CASSLSGQANYGYTF.

CDR3 residues: CASSQVSGTGFRSPLHF. The CDR3 DNA reads as TGTGCCAGCAGCCAAGTCAGTGGGACAGGGTTCCGTTCACCCCTCCACTTT. This sequence joins TRBV3-1 (or the pseudogene TRBV3-2) and TRBJ1-6; TRBD1 agrees at 9 bases. The CDR3 has 17 residues. Germline trimming cut 1 base from V and 9 bases from J; bases unmatched to any gene: 10. CDR1 and CDR2 from the germline V gene are LGHDT and YNNKEL (reference sequence).

This clone has just one count. V usage is TRBV25-1 and J usage is TRBJ2-1, with TRBD2 matching 10 bases. The CDR3 is 16 residues long. Looked up from germline, CDR1 is MGHDK and CDR2 is SYGVNS. The J segment lost 10 bases and the V segment lost 1 base, leaving 10 bases of the junction unmatched. The CDR3 DNA is TGTGCCAGCAGTGAATTTCAGCGGGGGGGGTCGGGCGAGCAGTTCTTC. This translates into CASSEFQRGGSGEQFF.

This rearrangement joins TRBV3-1 (or the pseudogene TRBV3-2) to TRBJ1-5; no firm D call. From germline, CDR1 is LGHDT and CDR2 YNNKEL (reference sequence). V was pared by 1 base and J by 2 bases, with 6 bases between. The CDR3 is made up of 14 amino acids. DNA of the CDR3: TGTGCCAGCAGCCAAGGGTTCGGCAATCAGCCCCAGCATTTT. Translated: CASSQGFGNQPQHF.

V is TRBV3-1 (or the pseudogene TRBV3-2) and J is TRBJ1-1; D gene uncertain. The V and J ends lost 1 base and 1 base respectively, with 7 bases between them. The V gene's germline CDR1 is LGHDT and CDR2 YNNKEL (reference sequence). This CDR3 is 14 amino acids long. The CDR3 here is CASSQARRNTEAFF. As DNA, the CDR3 is TGTGCCAGCAGCCAAGCCAGACGGAACACTGAAGCTTTCTTT.

V usage is TRBV10-3 and J usage is TRBJ2-7; 9 positions match TRBD1. Germline CDR1 is ENHRY and CDR2 is SYGVKD. Trimming cost V 4 bases and J 3 bases; bases outside gene matches: 4. The CDR3 spans 14 residues. The CDR3 sequence: CAISGQGDVYEQYF. For the CDR3, the DNA is TGTGCCATCAGTGGACAGGGGGATGTCTACGAGCAGTACTTC.

This chain connects TRBV10-2 to TRBJ1-5, with D uncertain. CDR3 length: 13 residues. V was pared by 7 bases and J by 2 bases, with 9 bases between. Germline CDR1 WSHSY, CDR2 SAAADI. The CDR3: CASNDNGNQPQHF. The CDR3 coding sequence is TGCGCCAGCAATGACAATGGCAATCAGCCCCAGCATTTT.

This clone was counted between two and nine times. The J gene is TRBJ1-6, the V gene TRBV28, with 10 positions matching TRBD1. From germline, CDR1 is MDHEN and CDR2 SYDVKM. J lost 7 bases, V lost 5 bases, and 5 bases had no gene match. This CDR3 contains 15 residues. Here the CDR3 reads CASSTPGQGNSPLHF. In nucleotides, the CDR3 is TGTGCCAGCAGTACCCCGGGACAGGGGAATTCACCCCTCCACTTT.

The chain joins TRBV28 to TRBJ2-5; D gene ambiguous. CDR3 size: 13 residues. Deletions cut 3 bases from V and 1 base from J, with 6 bases between. Germline CDR1 MDHEN, CDR2 SYDVKM. The CDR3, as DNA: TGTGCCAGCAGTTTGGGCGCCCAAGAGACCCAGTACTTC. Translation: CASSLGAQETQYF.